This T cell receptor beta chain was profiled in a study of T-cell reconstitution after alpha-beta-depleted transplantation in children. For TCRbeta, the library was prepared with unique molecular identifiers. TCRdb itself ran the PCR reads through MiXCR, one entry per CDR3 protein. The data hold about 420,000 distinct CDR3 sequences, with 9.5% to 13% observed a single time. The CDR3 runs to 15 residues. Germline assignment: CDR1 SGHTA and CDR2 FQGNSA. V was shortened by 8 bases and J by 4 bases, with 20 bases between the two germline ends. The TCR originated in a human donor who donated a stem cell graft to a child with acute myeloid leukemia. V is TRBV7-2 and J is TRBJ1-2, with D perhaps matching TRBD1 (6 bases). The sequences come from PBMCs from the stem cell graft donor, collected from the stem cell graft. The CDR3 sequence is CASSVDRRALYGYTF. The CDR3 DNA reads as TGTGCCAGCTCCGTTGACAGGAGGGCCCTCTATGGCTACACCTTC.